This TCR beta chain emerged from a study of monozygotic twins with cystic fibrosis. Study-wide background: With about 15 PCR cycles, barcoded libraries came from 2.5 to 3.5 micrograms of fragmented DNA.

Data came from immunoSEQ multiplex PCR; TCRdb stores just in-frame clones and leaves some out. This sample carries around 30,000 clones, roughly 97% of them seen once, and the ten largest clones take 0.17%. As regards this clone: The antigen is undetermined.

Study-wide points: Monozygotic CF twin pairs shared significantly more nucleotide-identical clonotypes than unrelated CF individuals did. Low clonality (median roughly 0.01) suggested a mostly naive repertoire. V usage most resembled the co-twin in 13 of 16 pairs.

The sequence derives from a girl aged 2-10 years with cystic fibrosis. Material: blood.

CDR3 DNA: TGCGCCAGCAGCTTGGAATGGGACAGAGGTGGCTACACCTTC. Protein: CASSLEWDRGGYTF. This chain links TRBV5-1 with TRBJ1-2; 7 nucleotides align to TRBD1. Germline lookup yields CDR1 SGHRS and CDR2 YFSETQ. The CDR3 totals 14 residues. The trim removed 0 bases at V and 7 bases at J, leaving 6 bases unmatched.